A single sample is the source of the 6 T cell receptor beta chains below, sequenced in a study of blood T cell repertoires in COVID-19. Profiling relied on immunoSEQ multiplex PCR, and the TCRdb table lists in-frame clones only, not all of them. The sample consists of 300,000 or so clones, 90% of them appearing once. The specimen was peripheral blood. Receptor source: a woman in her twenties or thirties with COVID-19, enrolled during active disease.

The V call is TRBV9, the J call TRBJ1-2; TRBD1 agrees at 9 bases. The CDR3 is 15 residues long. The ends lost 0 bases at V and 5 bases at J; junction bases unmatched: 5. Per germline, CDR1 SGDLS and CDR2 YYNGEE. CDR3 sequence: CASSVAFGQGYGYTF. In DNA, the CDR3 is TGTGCCAGCAGCGTAGCTTTTGGACAGGGGTATGGCTACACCTTC.

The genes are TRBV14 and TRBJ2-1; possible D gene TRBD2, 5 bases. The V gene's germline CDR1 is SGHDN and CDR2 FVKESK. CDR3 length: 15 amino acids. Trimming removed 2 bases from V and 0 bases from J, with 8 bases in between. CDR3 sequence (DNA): TGTGCCAGCAGCCAACAGCGGAACTCCTACAATGAGCAGTTCTTC. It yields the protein CASSQQRNSYNEQFF.

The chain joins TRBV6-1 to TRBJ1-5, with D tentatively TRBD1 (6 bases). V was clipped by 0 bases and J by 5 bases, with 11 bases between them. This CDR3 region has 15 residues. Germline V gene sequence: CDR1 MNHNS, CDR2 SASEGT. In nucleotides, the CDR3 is TGTGCCAGCAGTGAAGCACCAGGGGTCTATCAGCCCCAGCATTTT. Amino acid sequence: CASSEAPGVYQPQHF.

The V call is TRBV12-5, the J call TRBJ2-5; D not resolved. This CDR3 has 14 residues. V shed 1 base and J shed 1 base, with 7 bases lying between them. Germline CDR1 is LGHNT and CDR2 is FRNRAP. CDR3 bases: TGTGCTAGTGGTTTGGACACATCCCAAGAGACCCAGTACTTC. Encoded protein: CASGLDTSQETQYF. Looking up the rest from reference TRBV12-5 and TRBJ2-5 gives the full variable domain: DARVTQTPRHKVTEMGQEVTMRCQPILGHNTVFWYRQTMMQGLELLAYFRNRAPLDDSGMPKDRFSAEMPDATLATLKIQPSEPRDSAVYFCASGLDTSQETQYFGPGTRLLVL.

The CDR3 reads CASSMAERSNQPQHF. DNA of the CDR3: TGTGCCAGTAGTATGGCTGAACGAAGCAATCAGCCCCAGCATTTT. J is TRBJ1-5 and V is TRBV19; D gene ambiguous. V was cut by 3 bases and J by 1 base, with 10 bases left in between. The CDR3 is made up of 15 amino acids. CDR1 and CDR2 (germline): LNHDA, SQIVND (reference sequence).

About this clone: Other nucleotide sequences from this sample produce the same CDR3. CDR3: CASSLDRVGDTQYF. For the CDR3, the DNA is TGCGCCAGCAGCTTGGACAGGGTGGGGGATACGCAGTATTTT. The V call is TRBV5-1, the J call TRBJ2-3; perhaps TRBD1 as D (6 bases). This CDR3 region has 14 residues. Deletions cut 0 bases from V and 6 bases from J, with 11 bases between. Germline CDR1 SGHRS, CDR2 YFSETQ. The full variable domain, completed using reference TRBV5-1 and TRBJ2-3, is KAGVTQTPRYLIKTRGQQVTLSCSPISGHRSVSWYQQTPGQGLQFLFEYFSETQRNKGNFPGRFSGRQFSNSRSEMNVSTLELGDSALYLCASSLDRVGDTQYFGPGTRLTVL.